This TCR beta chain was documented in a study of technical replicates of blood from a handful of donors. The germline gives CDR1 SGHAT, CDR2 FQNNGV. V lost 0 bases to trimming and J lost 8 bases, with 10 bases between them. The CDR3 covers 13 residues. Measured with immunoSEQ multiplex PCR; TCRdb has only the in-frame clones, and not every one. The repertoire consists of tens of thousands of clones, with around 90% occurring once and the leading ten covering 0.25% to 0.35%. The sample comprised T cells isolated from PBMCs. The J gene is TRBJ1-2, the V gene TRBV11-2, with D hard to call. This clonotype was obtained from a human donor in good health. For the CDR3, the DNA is TGTGCCAGCAGCTTAGATCGCGCGGGAGGCTACACCTTC. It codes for CASSLDRAGGYTF.